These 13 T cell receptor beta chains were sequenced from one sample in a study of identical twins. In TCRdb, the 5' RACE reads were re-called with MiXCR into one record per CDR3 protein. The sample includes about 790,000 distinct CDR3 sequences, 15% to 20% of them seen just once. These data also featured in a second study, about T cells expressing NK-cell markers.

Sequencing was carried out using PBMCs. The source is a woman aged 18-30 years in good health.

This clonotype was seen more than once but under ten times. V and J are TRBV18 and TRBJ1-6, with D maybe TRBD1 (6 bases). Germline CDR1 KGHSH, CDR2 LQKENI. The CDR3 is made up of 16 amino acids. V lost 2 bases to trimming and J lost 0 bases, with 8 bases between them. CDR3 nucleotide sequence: TGTGCCAGCTCACCAACAGGGAGCTCCTATAATTCACCCCTCCACTTT. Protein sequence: CASSPTGSSYNSPLHF.

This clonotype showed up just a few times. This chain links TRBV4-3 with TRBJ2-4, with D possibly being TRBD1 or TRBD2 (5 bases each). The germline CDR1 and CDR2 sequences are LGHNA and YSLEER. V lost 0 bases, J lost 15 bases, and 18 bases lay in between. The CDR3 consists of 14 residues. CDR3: CASSQDGGRAYRYF. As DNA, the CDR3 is TGCGCCAGCAGCCAAGACGGAGGCAGGGCGTACCGGTACTTC.

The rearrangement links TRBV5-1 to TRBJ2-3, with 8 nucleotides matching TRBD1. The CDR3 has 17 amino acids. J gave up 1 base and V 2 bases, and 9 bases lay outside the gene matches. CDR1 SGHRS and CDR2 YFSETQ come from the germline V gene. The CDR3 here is CASSLDPGGGGTDTQYF. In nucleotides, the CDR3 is TGCGCCAGCAGCTTAGATCCAGGGGGCGGGGGCACAGATACGCAGTATTTT.

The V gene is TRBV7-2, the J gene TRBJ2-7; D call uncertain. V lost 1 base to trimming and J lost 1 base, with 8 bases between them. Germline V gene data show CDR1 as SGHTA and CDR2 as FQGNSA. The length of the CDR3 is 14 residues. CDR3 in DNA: TGTGCCAGCAGCTTAGAACCGGGTTCCTACGAGCAGTACTTC. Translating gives CASSLEPGSYEQYF.

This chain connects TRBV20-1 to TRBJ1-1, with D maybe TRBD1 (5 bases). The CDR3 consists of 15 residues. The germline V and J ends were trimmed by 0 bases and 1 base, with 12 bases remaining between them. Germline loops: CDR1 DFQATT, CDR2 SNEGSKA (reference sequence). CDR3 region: CSARDHGTANTEAFF. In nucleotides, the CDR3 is TGCAGTGCTAGAGATCATGGGACTGCGAACACTGAAGCTTTCTTT.

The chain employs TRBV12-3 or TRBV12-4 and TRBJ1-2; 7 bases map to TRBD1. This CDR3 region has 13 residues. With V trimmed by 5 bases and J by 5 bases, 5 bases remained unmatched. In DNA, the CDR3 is TGTGCCAGCAGTGTTCAACAGGGGTATGGCTACACCTTC. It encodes CASSVQQGYGYTF.

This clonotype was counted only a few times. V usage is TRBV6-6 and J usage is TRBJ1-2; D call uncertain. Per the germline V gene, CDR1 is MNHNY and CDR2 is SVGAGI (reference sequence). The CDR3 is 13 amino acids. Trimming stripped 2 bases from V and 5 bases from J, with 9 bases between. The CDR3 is CASSYGREYGYTF. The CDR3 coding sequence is TGTGCCAGCAGTTACGGACGGGAATATGGCTACACCTTC.

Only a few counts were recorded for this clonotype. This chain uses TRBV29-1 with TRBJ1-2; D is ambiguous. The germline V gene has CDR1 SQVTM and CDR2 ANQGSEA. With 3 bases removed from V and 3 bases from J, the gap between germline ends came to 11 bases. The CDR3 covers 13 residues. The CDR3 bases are TGCAGCGTTGATACCGCGGCCGACTATGGCTACACCTTC. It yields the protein CSVDTAADYGYTF.

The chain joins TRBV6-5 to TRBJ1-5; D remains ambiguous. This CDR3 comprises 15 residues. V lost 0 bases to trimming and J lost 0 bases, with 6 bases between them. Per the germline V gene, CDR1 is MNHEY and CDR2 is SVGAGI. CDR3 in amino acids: CASSYSHNSNQPQHF. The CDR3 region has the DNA TGTGCCAGCAGTTACTCCCATAATAGCAATCAGCCCCAGCATTTT.

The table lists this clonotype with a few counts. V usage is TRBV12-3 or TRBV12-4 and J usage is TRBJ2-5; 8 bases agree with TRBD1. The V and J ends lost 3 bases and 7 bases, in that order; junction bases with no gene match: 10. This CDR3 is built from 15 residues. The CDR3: CASSLAGQGQRTQYF. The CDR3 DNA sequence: TGTGCCAGCAGTTTGGCCGGACAGGGTCAGAGGACCCAGTACTTC.

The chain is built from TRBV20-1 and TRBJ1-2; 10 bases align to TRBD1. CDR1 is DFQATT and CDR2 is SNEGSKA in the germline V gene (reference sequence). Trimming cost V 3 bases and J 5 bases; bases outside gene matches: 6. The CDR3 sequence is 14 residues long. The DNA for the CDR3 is TGCAGTGCTAGGGGACAGGGGCGACCTTATGGCTACACCTTC. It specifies CSARGQGRPYGYTF.

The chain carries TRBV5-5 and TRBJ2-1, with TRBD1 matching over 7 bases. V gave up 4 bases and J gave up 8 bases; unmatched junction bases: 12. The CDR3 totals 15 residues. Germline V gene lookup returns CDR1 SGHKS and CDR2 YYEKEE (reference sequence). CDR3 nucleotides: TGTGCCAGCAGCAGTGGGACAGTCTATAACGATGAGCAGTTCTTC. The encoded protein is CASSSGTVYNDEQFF. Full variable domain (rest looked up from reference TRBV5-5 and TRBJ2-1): DAGVTQSPTHLIKTRGQQVTLRCSPISGHKSVSWYQQVLGQGPQFIFQYYEKEERGRGNFPDRFSARQFPNYSSELNVNALLLGDSALYLCASSSGTVYNDEQFFGPGTRLTVL.

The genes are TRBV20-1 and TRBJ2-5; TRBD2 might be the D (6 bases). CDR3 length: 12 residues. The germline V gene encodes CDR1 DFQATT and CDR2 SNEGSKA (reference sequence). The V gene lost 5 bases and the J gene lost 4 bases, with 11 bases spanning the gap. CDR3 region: CSASGLLETQYF. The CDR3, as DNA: TGCAGTGCTTCGGGACTTTTAGAGACCCAGTACTTC.